The next 30 T cell receptor beta chains were all read from a single sample in a study of early T cells in non-severe SARS-CoV-2 infection. Each CDR3 protein is one row after TCRdb ran MiXCR on the 5' RACE reads. The repertoire holds 70,000 or so distinct CDR3 sequences, with roughly an eighth as singletons. The sample consisted of whole blood. The source of these receptors is an adult who was a healthcare worker with PCR-confirmed SARS-CoV-2 infection or an uninfected control (not recorded which).

This clonotype has at least ten counts. The DNA of the CDR3 is TGTGCCAGCAGCTCCGGACCGATGAATGAGCAGTTCTTC. It translates to CASSSGPMNEQFF. The rearrangement links TRBV7-3 to TRBJ2-1; D uncertain. V lost 4 bases and J lost 7, with 11 bases in between. The length of the CDR3 is 13 residues. Germline V gives CDR1 SGHTA, CDR2 FQGTGA. Based on the CDR3 plus reference TRBV7-3 and TRBJ2-1, the full variable domain is GAGVSQTPSNKVTEKGKYVELRCDPISGHTALYWYRQSLGQGPEFLIYFQGTGAADDSGLPNDRFFAVRPEGSVSTLKIQRTERGDSAVYLCASSSGPMNEQFFGPGTRLTVL.

This clonotype was recorded a few times. The V and J genes are TRBV7-2 and TRBJ2-1, with 10 bases fitting TRBD2. CDR1 is SGHTA and CDR2 is FQGNSA in the germline V gene. Trimming at V came to 0 bases and at J to 8 bases, leaving 7 bases not matched to a gene. The CDR3 runs 16 residues. The CDR3 spells CASSLALSGGAHEQFF. DNA for the CDR3: TGTGCCAGCAGCTTAGCGCTCAGCGGGGGGGCCCATGAGCAGTTCTTC. Variable domain in full (rest from reference TRBV7-2 and TRBJ2-1): GAGVSQSPSNKVTEKGKDVELRCDPISGHTALYWYRQSLGQGLEFLIYFQGNSAPDKSGLPSDRFSAERTGGSVSTLTIQRTQQEDSAVYLCASSLALSGGAHEQFFGPGTRLTVL.

This clonotype was detected ten times or more. The J gene is TRBJ1-2, the V gene TRBV6-2 or TRBV6-3; no definite D call. This CDR3 region has 13 residues. CDR1 and CDR2 (germline): MNHEY, SVGEGT. Trimming took 6 bases from V and 0 from J, leaving 8 bases between them. CDR3 in DNA: TGTGCCAGCAGCCCGGACGCTAACTATGGCTACACCTTC. It is translated as CASSPDANYGYTF.

The V call is TRBV10-3, the J call TRBJ2-7; D is possibly TRBD1 (6 bases). Trimming cost V 6 bases and J 0 bases, with 9 bases left between them. The CDR3 runs to 13 residues. Germline V gene lookup returns CDR1 ENHRY and CDR2 SYGVKD. The CDR3 loop reads CAISLDSSYEQYF. CDR3 sequence (DNA): TGTGCCATCAGCCTGGACAGCTCCTACGAGCAGTACTTC.

This clonotype was observed at least ten times. The rearrangement joins TRBV5-4 to TRBJ2-1; 10 bases are a match to TRBD1. Germline CDR1 is SGHNT and CDR2 is YYREEE (reference sequence). Unmatched junction bases numbered 12, after V lost 4 bases and J lost 5 bases. CDR3 length equals 17 residues. The CDR3 sequence: CASSLLRTGGPNNEQFF. The CDR3 nucleotides are TGTGCCAGCAGCCTATTACGGACAGGGGGACCTAACAATGAGCAGTTCTTC.

The chain uses TRBV19 and TRBJ2-7, with D hard to call. V was shortened by 2 bases and J by 3 bases, with 8 bases between the two germline ends. The CDR3 loop spans 13 amino acids. Germline CDR1 is LNHDA and CDR2 is SQIVND (reference sequence). The CDR3, as DNA: TGTGCCAGTAGTATACCGGGCGACTACGAGCAGTACTTC. Its translation is CASSIPGDYEQYF.

There are many counts of this clonotype. The chain employs TRBV12-3 or TRBV12-4 and TRBJ2-3; TRBD2 aligns across 10 bases. The CDR3 extends over 15 amino acids. The V segment lost 5 bases and the J segment 1 base; nucleotides outside the gene matches: 3. CDR3 DNA sequence: TGTGCCAGCAGTACCGGGACTAGCGGCACAGATACGCAGTATTTT. It is translated as CASSTGTSGTDTQYF.

This clonotype has only a few counts. The rearrangement links TRBV20-1 to TRBJ2-1, with D unresolved. V was clipped by 3 bases and J by 9 bases, with 9 bases between them. The CDR3 sequence is 11 residues long. Germline CDR1 and CDR2: DFQATT and SNEGSKA (reference sequence). CDR3 sequence (DNA): TGCAGTGCTAGGCGGATGGGTGAGCAGTTCTTC. Amino acids: CSARRMGEQFF.

This clonotype was counted at least ten times. V and J are TRBV24-1 and TRBJ2-5, with TRBD1 matching 10 bases. With 5 bases clipped from V and 5 bases from J, the junction kept 10 bases outside the gene matches. The CDR3 contains 16 residues. CDR1 and CDR2 from the germline V gene are KGHDR and SFDVKD. CDR3 sequence: CATSASATGGQETQYF. CDR3 coding DNA: TGTGCCACCAGTGCCTCGGCGACAGGGGGCCAGGAGACCCAGTACTTC.

This clonotype was counted at least ten times. The rearrangement uses TRBV11-2 and TRBJ1-6; D gene unclear. The CDR3 sequence is 13 residues long. The ends were cut back, 5 bases at V and 8 bases at J, with 10 bases in the middle. Germline CDR1 is SGHAT and CDR2 is FQNNGV. The CDR3 DNA reads as TGTGCCAGCAGCCTCCGGACGGATTCACCCCTCCACTTT. Its translation: CASSLRTDSPLHF. The full variable domain, rest sourced from reference TRBV11-2 and TRBJ1-6, is EAGVAQSPRYKIIEKRQSVAFWCNPISGHATLYWYQQILGQGPKLLIQFQNNGVVDDSQLPKDRFSAERLKGVDSTLKIQPAKLEDSAVYLCASSLRTDSPLHFGNGTRLTVT.

This clonotype was found many times. This chain uses TRBV5-5 with TRBJ2-7, with TRBD1 matching 9 bases. CDR1 and CDR2 (germline): SGHKS, YYEKEE (reference sequence). This CDR3 has 14 amino acids. After removal of 4 bases from V and 2 bases from J, the junction contained 4 bases not matched to a gene. CDR3 DNA sequence: TGTGCCAGCAGCAGGGGACAGGGAGCCTACGAGCAGTACTTC. Amino acid sequence: CASSRGQGAYEQYF.

The chain links TRBV7-6 to TRBJ2-5; D uncertain. This CDR3 is 12 amino acids long. Germline lookup yields CDR1 SGHVS and CDR2 FNYEAQ. V lost 4 bases to trimming and J lost 3 bases, with 6 bases between them. CDR3 amino acids: CASSSTKETQYF. As DNA, the CDR3 is TGTGCCAGCAGCTCCACAAAAGAGACCCAGTACTTC.

The J gene is TRBJ2-5, the V gene TRBV7-2; D not resolved. With 1 base removed from V and 5 bases from J, the gap between germline ends came to 2 bases. Germline V CDR1 and CDR2: SGHTA, FQGNSA. The CDR3 is 11 amino acids. The CDR3 loop is CASSLVETQYF. The CDR3 coding sequence is TGTGCCAGCAGCTTAGTTGAGACCCAGTACTTC.

This clonotype was observed a single time. The chain joins TRBV6-5 to TRBJ2-1; TRBD2 might be the D (5 bases). CDR1 and CDR2 from the germline V gene are MNHEY and SVGAGI. The length of the CDR3 is 20 residues. V was shortened by 7 bases and J by 9 bases, with 37 bases between the two germline ends. CDR3: CASTPVPLGPGDAMRGEQFF. The CDR3 bases are TGTGCCAGCACTCCCGTCCCACTAGGGCCCGGTGACGCCATGAGAGGTGAGCAGTTCTTC.

This clonotype occurred a few times. The rearrangement joins TRBV5-1 to TRBJ2-3; D might be TRBD2 (7 bases). The CDR3 loop spans 16 amino acids. Trimming took 5 bases from V and 3 from J, leaving 19 bases between them. Per the germline V gene, CDR1 is SGHRS and CDR2 is YFSETQ. The CDR3 bases are TGCGCCAGCAGATTCGCGGGGGCCGGGAGGACAGATACGCAGTATTTT. It codes for CASRFAGAGRTDTQYF. The variable domain in full, completed from reference TRBV5-1 and TRBJ2-3, reads KAGVTQTPRYLIKTRGQQVTLSCSPISGHRSVSWYQQTPGQGLQFLFEYFSETQRNKGNFPGRFSGRQFSNSRSEMNVSTLELGDSALYLCASRFAGAGRTDTQYFGPGTRLTVL.

As for this clonotype: Because the CDR3 is missing its conserved closing phenylalanine or tryptophan, this is likely a read error. This sequence joins TRBV5-5 and TRBJ2-1; the D gene is possibly TRBD1 (6 bases). Germline-derived CDR1 and CDR2 are SGHKS and YYEKEE (reference sequence). This CDR3 is built from 15 residues. V was clipped by 1 base and J by 2 bases, with 10 bases between them. DNA for the CDR3: TGTGCCAGCAGCTTGTTACAGGGTACCTACAATGAGCAGTTCTCC. This codes for CASSLLQGTYNEQFS.

This clonotype has a count of ten or more. The V gene is TRBV20-1, the J gene TRBJ2-7; possible D gene TRBD1, 6 bases. Germline V gives CDR1 DFQATT, CDR2 SNEGSKA (reference sequence). The CDR3 length is 12 residues. The CDR3 region has the DNA TGCACCACCGGACAGTCCCGGCACGAGCAGTACTTC. It is translated as CTTGQSRHEQYF.

This clonotype occurred many times. The chain uses TRBV14 and TRBJ2-3; D may match TRBD1 or TRBD2 (5 bases each). The V end lost 0 bases, the J end lost 7 bases, and 23 bases lay between the germline ends. Germline V CDR1 and CDR2: SGHDN, FVKESK. The CDR3 runs 18 residues. CDR3 in DNA: TGTGCCAGCAGCCAAGATGTGATCGGGGCTACGGGGTCGTATACGCAGTATTTT. This gives the protein CASSQDVIGATGSYTQYF.

In this sample, this clonotype turned up a few times. The chain recombines TRBV19 with TRBJ2-3; 13 bases align to TRBD2. V lost 6 bases to trimming and J lost 5 bases; unmatched junction nucleotides: 5. CDR3 length equals 15 residues. In germline, CDR1 is LNHDA, CDR2 SQIVND (reference sequence). CDR3 DNA: TGTGCCAGTAGCCCACTAGCGGGGGGGCGAGATACGCAGTATTTT. Translated: CASSPLAGGRDTQYF.

The rearrangement uses TRBV5-5 and TRBJ1-1; tentatively, D is TRBD1 (6 bases). The V end lost 0 bases, the J end lost 5 bases, and 14 bases lay between the germline ends. CDR3 size: 15 residues. Germline V gives CDR1 SGHKS, CDR2 YYEKEE (reference sequence). The CDR3 region has the DNA TGTGCCAGCAGCTTGGGGACAGCGGGTGGGACTGAAGCTTTCTTT. Amino acid sequence: CASSLGTAGGTEAFF.

V and J are TRBV20-1 and TRBJ2-1, with 11 bases lining up with TRBD2. Germline V gene sequence: CDR1 DFQATT, CDR2 SNEGSKA (reference sequence). The CDR3 covers 14 residues. Germline trimming cut 6 bases from V and 7 bases from J; bases unmatched to any gene: 8. CDR3 loop: CSALLAGGRNEQFF. CDR3 nucleotide sequence: TGCAGTGCCCTGCTAGCGGGGGGACGGAATGAGCAGTTCTTC.

This clonotype was seen repeatedly, ten times or more. CDR3 region: CASRWGGRSYGYTF. Written as DNA, the CDR3 is TGTGCCAGCAGATGGGGGGGAAGGAGTTATGGCTACACCTTC. This chain joins TRBV12-3 or TRBV12-4 and TRBJ1-2, with D perhaps TRBD1 (5 bases). Trimming cost V 6 bases and J 5 bases, with 16 bases left between them. CDR3 size: 14 residues.

This clonotype occurred many times. CDR3 sequence: CSVVGGGYLKAFF. The CDR3, as DNA: TGCAGCGTTGTGGGGGGCGGATACCTAAAAGCTTTCTTT. This chain connects TRBV29-1 to TRBJ1-1; weak D call: TRBD1 (6 bases). Trimming stripped 4 bases from V and 9 bases from J, with 18 bases between. Germline V CDR1 and CDR2: SQVTM, ANQGSEA. The CDR3 consists of 13 residues.

This clonotype was picked up a small number of times. The V call is TRBV20-1, the J call TRBJ2-5; D gene unclear. V was trimmed by 5 bases and J by 7 bases, leaving 17 bases between them. This CDR3 has 13 residues. From germline, CDR1 is DFQATT and CDR2 SNEGSKA (reference sequence). DNA for the CDR3: TGCAGTGCTGTCGACGGAGCACGCAGGACCCAGTACTTC. Translation gives CSAVDGARRTQYF.

The V and J genes are TRBV28 and TRBJ2-3; D uncertain. Germline V gene sequence: CDR1 MDHEN, CDR2 SYDVKM. This CDR3 has 14 residues. The germline V and J ends were trimmed by 6 bases and 0 bases, with 10 bases remaining between them. For the CDR3, the DNA is TGTGCCAGCAGCCCTCCTGGAAGCACAGATACGCAGTATTTT. This codes for CASSPPGSTDTQYF.

In this sample, this clonotype turned up a few times. V gene TRBV11-2 combines with J gene TRBJ2-1; D unresolved. V shed 5 bases and J shed 5 bases, with 10 bases lying between them. The CDR3 runs 13 residues. Per germline, CDR1 SGHAT and CDR2 FQNNGV. CDR3 bases: TGTGCCAGCAGCAAGGAGATTAACAATGAGCAGTTCTTC. Translated, it gives CASSKEINNEQFF. The variable domain in full, completed from reference TRBV11-2 and TRBJ2-1, reads EAGVAQSPRYKIIEKRQSVAFWCNPISGHATLYWYQQILGQGPKLLIQFQNNGVVDDSQLPKDRFSAERLKGVDSTLKIQPAKLEDSAVYLCASSKEINNEQFFGPGTRLTVL.

V and J are TRBV29-1 and TRBJ1-4, with D perhaps matching TRBD1 (5 bases). The CDR3 loop spans 13 amino acids. The V gene's germline CDR1 is SQVTM and CDR2 ANQGSEA. V lost 8 bases and J lost 0, with 10 bases in between. CDR3 amino acids: CSLDRSTNEKLFF. CDR3 bases: TGCAGCCTAGACAGATCAACTAATGAAAAACTGTTTTTT.

This clonotype showed up many times. The rearrangement joins TRBV12-3 or TRBV12-4 to TRBJ2-2, with 8 nucleotides matching TRBD1. Trimming took 7 bases from V and 1 from J; bases not matched to a gene: 8. There are 16 residues in the CDR3. The DNA of the CDR3 is TGTGCCAGCACCCCGGCCGGGACAGGGAACACCGGGGAGCTGTTTTTT. It translates to CASTPAGTGNTGELFF.

Only a few counts were recorded for this clonotype. The gene calls are TRBV11-3 and TRBJ2-3; TRBD1 might be the D (5 bases). The CDR3 runs 13 residues. From germline, CDR1 is SGHNT and CDR2 YENEEA. Trimming cost V 5 bases and J 7 bases, with 13 bases left between them. The CDR3 protein is CASSPPQGYTQYF. The CDR3 DNA sequence: TGTGCCAGCAGCCCCCCGCAGGGCTATACGCAGTATTTT.

This rearrangement joins TRBV20-1 to TRBJ2-5, with 11 bases aligning to TRBD1. In germline, CDR1 is DFQATT, CDR2 SNEGSKA (reference sequence). The V and J ends lost 4 bases and 3 bases, in that order; junction bases with no gene match: 1. There are 13 residues in the CDR3. As DNA, the CDR3 is TGCAGTGCTATGGGACAGGGGGAAGAGACCCAGTACTTC. This gives the protein CSAMGQGEETQYF.